The 27 T cell receptor beta chains reported below all come from one sample, sequenced in a study of control samples from healthy donors and cancer patients. The protocol was immunoSEQ multiplex PCR, while the TCRdb copy is restricted to in-frame clones and leaves out a portion. The sample yields under 65,000 clones, more than 75% seen once. Source material: PBMCs. The receptors stem from a woman in her sixties with lung cancer.

The chain has TRBV25-1 and TRBJ1-1, with 8 bases that match TRBD1. The germline V gene encodes CDR1 MGHDK and CDR2 SYGVNS. This CDR3 is 15 amino acids long. V lost 3 bases and J lost 4; bases outside the gene matches: 7. DNA for the CDR3: TGTGCCAGCAGTGAGTCGACAGGGGTGCCCACTGAAGCTTTCTTT. It codes for CASSESTGVPTEAFF. The full variable domain, completed using reference TRBV25-1 and TRBJ1-1, is EADIYQTPRYLVIGTGKKITLECSQTMGHDKMYWYQQDPGMELHLIHYSYGVNSTEKGDLSSESTVSRIRTEHFPLTLESARPSHTSQYLCASSESTGVPTEAFFGQGTRLTVV.

The V gene is TRBV5-8, the J gene TRBJ2-3; 7 bases agree with TRBD1. V dropped 3 bases and J dropped 3; count of bases not matched to a gene: 4. CDR3 length: 14 residues. Germline CDR1 is SGHTS and CDR2 is YDEGEE. In nucleotides, the CDR3 is TGTGCCAGCAGCTGGGGACAGCTAACAGATACGCAGTATTTT. Protein product: CASSWGQLTDTQYF. Full variable domain (outside the CDR3, taken from reference TRBV5-8 and TRBJ2-3): EAGVTQSPTHLIKTRGQQATLRCSPISGHTSVYWYQQALGLGLQFLLWYDEGEERNRGNFPPRFSGRQFPNYSSELNVNALELEDSALYLCASSWGQLTDTQYFGPGTRLTVL.

There are a few counts of this clone. This rearrangement joins TRBV23-1 to TRBJ1-2, with D possibly TRBD1 on 5 matching bases. TRBV23-1 is labeled an ORF, and its function is uncertain. Trimming left V 2 bases short and J 3 bases short, with 16 bases between. The length of the CDR3 is 16 residues. CDR3 in DNA: TGCGCCAGCAGTCAAGACGACGGGGGGGTGCACTATGGCTACACCTTC. Protein sequence: CASSQDDGGVHYGYTF.

The chain employs TRBV5-4 and TRBJ2-4; the D is unclear. CDR1 and CDR2 (germline): SGHNT, YYREEE (reference sequence). There are 14 residues in the CDR3. Trimming took 2 bases from V and 8 from J, leaving 14 bases between them. The CDR3 loop reads CASSFSGVIDIQYF. CDR3 DNA sequence: TGTGCCAGCAGCTTCTCCGGAGTGATCGACATTCAGTACTTC.

The V gene is TRBV28, the J gene TRBJ2-3; 7 nucleotides line up with TRBD2. From germline, CDR1 is MDHEN and CDR2 SYDVKM. V shed 6 bases and J 1 base; nucleotides not matched to a gene: 7. There are 15 residues in the CDR3. In DNA form, the CDR3 reads TGTGCCAGCAGGGGGGAGGGCGTCCGCACAGATACGCAGTATTTT. As protein: CASRGEGVRTDTQYF.

V usage is TRBV27 and J usage is TRBJ1-5; 8 bases are shared with TRBD1. With 7 bases clipped from V and 3 bases from J, the junction kept 11 bases outside the gene matches. The CDR3 runs 16 residues. CDR1 and CDR2 (germline): MNHEY, SMNVEV (reference sequence). The CDR3 DNA reads TGTGCCAGCAAATCCCGACAGGGGCTTACCAATCAGCCCCAGCATTTT. Translating gives CASKSRQGLTNQPQHF.

This chain joins TRBV27 and TRBJ2-1; D may be TRBD1 (5 bases). Trimming pared 2 bases from V and 10 bases from J, leaving 12 bases between. The CDR3 is 13 amino acids. Per the germline V gene, CDR1 is MNHEY and CDR2 is SMNVEV (reference sequence). The CDR3 DNA follows: TGTGCCAGCAGTTTAAATGGACACGCGGAGCAGTTCTTC. Protein product: CASSLNGHAEQFF.

The chain has TRBV4-1 and TRBJ2-7; D is undetermined. The germline CDR1 and CDR2 sequences are MGHRA and YSYEKL. This CDR3 is 14 amino acids long. Between the trimmed V and J ends, which lost 1 base and 6 bases, there was a span of 13 bases. CDR3 sequence reads: CASSQVGQPLEQYF. The DNA for the CDR3 is TGCGCCAGCAGCCAAGTCGGTCAGCCCCTCGAGCAGTACTTC.

The rearrangement joins TRBV5-1 to TRBJ2-1, with TRBD2 matching 16 bases. The CDR3 runs to 16 residues. V lost 4 bases to trimming and J lost 8 bases; unmatched junction nucleotides: 6. The germline CDR1 and CDR2 sequences are SGHRS and YFSETQ. The CDR3 reads CASSPPGLAGGDEQFF. The CDR3 DNA reads as TGCGCCAGCAGCCCTCCGGGACTAGCGGGAGGGGATGAGCAGTTCTTC.

Notes on this clone: At the DNA level, this CDR3 is encoded by other sequences in the same sample as well. The gene calls are TRBV6-5 and TRBJ1-1; TRBD1 agrees at 8 bases. The CDR3 contains 14 residues. The germline CDR1 and CDR2 sequences are MNHEY and SVGAGI. The junction had 3 bases not matched to a gene; V was cut back by 6 bases and J by 0 bases. The CDR3 sequence is CASRGTGLNTEAFF. CDR3 DNA: TGTGCCAGCAGGGGGACAGGCTTGAACACTGAAGCTTTCTTT.

V and J are TRBV2 and TRBJ1-1; weak D call: TRBD1 (5 bases). Germline CDR1 and CDR2: SNHLY and FYNNEI. This CDR3 has 14 residues. The ends were cut back, 6 bases at V and 3 bases at J, with 14 bases in the middle. CDR3 in amino acids: CASRGRDGYTEAFF. CDR3 coding DNA: TGTGCCAGCAGGGGACGGGACGGATACACTGAAGCTTTCTTT.

V gene TRBV9 combines with J gene TRBJ2-3, with a possible D match to TRBD2 (5 bases). Germline V CDR1 and CDR2: SGDLS, YYNGEE. This CDR3 contains 16 residues. The ends were cut back, 0 bases at V and 1 base at J, with 12 bases in the middle. The CDR3 DNA is TGTGCCAGCAGCGTAGGTCCCGGGGTGGGCACAGATACGCAGTATTTT. Its translation is CASSVGPGVGTDTQYF. Looking up the rest from reference TRBV9 and TRBJ2-3 gives the full variable domain: DSGVTQTPKHLITATGQRVTLRCSPRSGDLSVYWYQQSLDQGLQFLIQYYNGEERAKGNILERFSAQQFPDLHSELNLSSLELGDSALYFCASSVGPGVGTDTQYFGPGTRLTVL.

The chain combines TRBV6-2 or TRBV6-3 with TRBJ2-3, with 9 bases identical to TRBD2. The CDR3 sequence is 18 residues long. Germline V gene lookup returns CDR1 MNHEY and CDR2 SVGEGT. With V trimmed by 0 bases and J by 2 bases, 9 bases remained unmatched. For the CDR3, the DNA is TGTGCCAGCAGTTACTCGATTACTAGCGGGCGGAACACAGATACGCAGTATTTT. It codes for CASSYSITSGRNTDTQYF.

This rearrangement joins TRBV9 to TRBJ1-2; D ambiguous. V lost 0 bases to trimming and J lost 5 bases, with 5 bases between them. Germline CDR1 reads SGDLS; CDR2 reads YYNGEE. The CDR3 length is 12 residues. CDR3 DNA: TGTGCCAGCAGCGTAGCATGGTATGGCTACACCTTC. Translating gives CASSVAWYGYTF.

The chain is built from TRBV12-3 or TRBV12-4 and TRBJ2-1; D gene unclear. This CDR3 is 12 amino acids long. Trimming stripped 2 bases from V and 6 bases from J, with 5 bases between. The CDR3 reads CASSLITNEQFF. DNA of the CDR3: TGTGCCAGCAGTTTAATAACCAATGAGCAGTTCTTC.

The rearrangement joins TRBV29-1 to TRBJ1-2; D is possibly TRBD1 (6 bases). The CDR3 has 14 residues. The germline V gene has CDR1 SQVTM and CDR2 ANQGSEA. The germline V and J ends were trimmed by 0 bases and 0 bases, with 8 bases remaining between them. The CDR3 region has the DNA TGCAGCGTTGAAGAAGGGGGGACTAACTATGGCTACACCTTC. Its protein product is CSVEEGGTNYGYTF.

The chain couples TRBV6-5 to TRBJ2-7; D gene unclear. The CDR3 spans 13 residues. Germline CDR1 MNHEY, CDR2 SVGAGI. Between the trimmed V and J ends, which lost 5 bases and 2 bases, there was a span of 10 bases. The CDR3 loop reads CASSLSGAYEQYF. CDR3 in DNA: TGTGCCAGCAGTCTCAGTGGGGCCTACGAGCAGTACTTC.

This chain joins TRBV6-2 or TRBV6-3 and TRBJ1-1, with a tentative D call TRBD1 (6 bases). V gave up 6 bases and J gave up 4 bases, with 18 bases separating them. CDR1 is MNHEY, CDR2 SVGEGT, per germline. This CDR3 has 15 amino acids. The CDR3: CASSPFSQGGTEAFF. The CDR3 nucleotides read TGTGCCAGCAGCCCGTTTTCACAGGGAGGCACTGAAGCTTTCTTT.

The chain couples TRBV20-1 to TRBJ2-5; D not certain. The germline V and J ends were trimmed by 3 bases and 1 base, with 6 bases remaining between them. Per the germline V gene, CDR1 is DFQATT and CDR2 is SNEGSKA (reference sequence). The CDR3 loop spans 12 amino acids. This CDR3 is CSASHFQETQYF. The CDR3 DNA follows: TGCAGTGCTAGTCATTTCCAAGAGACCCAGTACTTC.

J is TRBJ1-5 and V is TRBV7-8; a weak D match, TRBD1 (6 bases). Germline V gene data show CDR1 as SGHVS and CDR2 as FQNEAQ. Trimming removed 5 bases at V and 9 bases at J, with 17 bases between. The CDR3 totals 14 residues. The CDR3 loop reads CASSQDRFARPQHF. For the CDR3, the DNA is TGTGCCAGCAGCCAAGACAGGTTTGCGCGGCCCCAGCATTTT.

V gene TRBV27 combines with J gene TRBJ1-2; D not certain. Trimming shortened V by 4 bases and J by 3 bases, and 6 bases separated the two germline ends. The CDR3 totals 12 residues. Germline CDR1 reads MNHEY; CDR2 reads SMNVEV (reference sequence). CDR3 loop: CASSSRDYGYTF. In DNA, the CDR3 is TGTGCCAGCAGTTCACGGGACTATGGCTACACCTTC.

The V and J genes are TRBV19 and TRBJ1-3; D is ambiguous. This CDR3 spans 13 amino acids. CDR1 is LNHDA and CDR2 is SQIVND in the germline V gene (reference sequence). V lost 10 bases and J lost 4, with 14 bases in between. This CDR3 reads CATRRREGNTIYF. The CDR3 DNA is TGTGCCACCCGACGGAGGGAAGGAAACACCATATATTTT.

The gene calls are TRBV5-1 and TRBJ2-7; TRBD1 is a possible D gene (5 bases). The V gene lost 0 bases and the J gene lost 0 bases, with 13 bases spanning the gap. Germline V gene lookup returns CDR1 SGHRS and CDR2 YFSETQ. This CDR3 comprises 16 residues. The CDR3, as DNA: TGCGCCAGCAGCTTGGCTACAGGTTCGAGCTCCTACGAGCAGTACTTC. As protein: CASSLATGSSSYEQYF.

The chain links TRBV5-4 to TRBJ2-2, with 10 bases fitting TRBD2. CDR1 and CDR2 from the germline V gene are SGHNT and YYREEE (reference sequence). The CDR3 is made up of 19 amino acids. Unmatched junction bases numbered 16, after V lost 4 bases and J lost 4 bases. The CDR3 loop reads CASSLSAGGPMGITGELFF. The CDR3 nucleotides are TGTGCCAGCAGCCTATCAGCGGGAGGGCCAATGGGGATCACCGGGGAGCTGTTTTTT.

V usage is TRBV5-1 and J usage is TRBJ2-3; tentative D call: TRBD2 (6 bases). The CDR3 runs 16 residues. Germline V gene data show CDR1 as SGHRS and CDR2 as YFSETQ. Trimming stripped 2 bases from V and 2 bases from J, with 15 bases between. The CDR3 loop is CASSFGRELLTDTQYF. CDR3 sequence (DNA): TGCGCCAGCAGCTTCGGTCGGGAGCTCCTCACAGATACGCAGTATTTT.

This clone showed up just once. The V call is TRBV19, the J call TRBJ1-6, with a tentative D call TRBD1 (6 bases). Germline CDR1 LNHDA, CDR2 SQIVND (reference sequence). Between the trimmed V and J ends, which lost 6 bases and 2 bases, there was a span of 11 bases. The CDR3 spans 15 residues. Here the CDR3 reads CASRQGWPYNSPLHF. CDR3 coding DNA: TGTGCCAGTAGACAGGGATGGCCCTATAATTCACCCCTCCACTTT.

V is TRBV6-5 and J is TRBJ1-1, with 11 bases that match TRBD1. The CDR3 consists of 13 residues. The germline CDR1 and CDR2 sequences are MNHEY and SVGAGI. V lost 8 bases and J lost 6; bases outside the gene matches: 5. CDR3 amino acids: CASGTGGFPEAFF. The DNA for the CDR3 is TGTGCCAGCGGGACAGGGGGTTTTCCTGAAGCTTTCTTT.